The sequence of this T cell receptor beta chain was determined in a study of T cell repertoires in cytomegalovirus infection. Trimming at V came to 4 bases and at J to 5 bases, leaving 7 bases not matched to a gene. The CDR3 is made up of 15 amino acids. The V gene's germline CDR1 is SGHVS and CDR2 FQNEAQ. TCRdb re-called the reads through MiXCR, storing one row per CDR3 protein. The sample lists approximately 730,000 distinct CDR3 sequences, roughly 33% occurring once. This clonotype was observed many times. The antigen is undetermined. Here the sequenced sample was cultured PBMCs, taken from culture after CMV antigen stimulation. The sequence was collected from a human donor in good health (CMV status not recorded). Some clones in this sample may be carry-over from other donors' samples. V and J are TRBV7-8 and TRBJ1-3; 8 bases align to TRBD1. The CDR3 DNA sequence: TGTGCCAGCAGCTCCCAAACAGGGGGGAGAAACACCATATATTTT. It translates to CASSSQTGGRNTIYF. The full variable domain, with the rest looked up from reference TRBV7-8 and TRBJ1-3, is GAGVSQSPRYKVAKRGQDVALRCDPISGHVSLFWYQQALGQGPEFLTYFQNEAQLDKSGLPSDRFFAERPEGSVSTLKIQRTQQEDSAVYLCASSSQTGGRNTIYFGEGSWLTVV.